Listed below are T cell receptor beta chains from one sample, sequenced in a study of T cell responses to AZD1222 COVID-19 vaccine. The protocol was immunoSEQ multiplex PCR, while the TCRdb copy is restricted to in-frame clones and leaves out a portion. The data hold over 100,000 clones, with more than 70% observed a single time. The sample here was peripheral blood, taken on day 0 of AZD1222 vaccination. Receptor source: an adult in good health. Each CDR3 is given with its conserved first and last residue. Clone sizes are given selectively: once, few, many, or a class where the clone is expanded.

V gene: TRBV19; clone size: -; J gene: TRBJ2-1; CDR3 protein: CASSIGTGGYNEQFF
V gene: TRBV27; clone size: -; J gene: TRBJ2-2; CDR3 protein: CASSFDRATGELFF
V gene: TRBV19; clone size: -; J gene: TRBJ1-6; CDR3 protein: CASSFTPGPNNSPLHF
V gene: TRBV6-5; clone size: -; J gene: TRBJ2-2; CDR3 protein: CASGREVNTGELFF
V gene: TRBV2; clone size: -; J gene: TRBJ2-5; CDR3 protein: CASKAVQETQYF
V gene: TRBV9; clone size: -; J gene: TRBJ1-3; CDR3 protein: CASSAAGGIGNTIYF
V gene: TRBV10-3; clone size: -; J gene: TRBJ1-2; CDR3 protein: CAISVMLRDSPTSNYGYTF
V gene: TRBV5-1; clone size: -; J gene: TRBJ1-2; CDR3 protein: CASSLTDRGNYGYTF
V gene: TRBV4-1; clone size: -; J gene: TRBJ1-1; CDR3 protein: CASSSQGFTTEAFF
V gene: TRBV21-1; clone size: -; J gene: TRBJ1-2; CDR3 protein: CASSKWPGVNYGYTF
V gene: TRBV29-1; clone size: once; J gene: TRBJ2-1; CDR3 protein: CSVDGLKAYNEQFF
V gene: TRBV30; clone size: once; J gene: TRBJ1-2; CDR3 protein: CAWSGQGAWGYTF
V gene: TRBV18; clone size: -; J gene: TRBJ2-1; CDR3 protein: CASSPSQSSYNEQFF
V gene: TRBV27; clone size: -; J gene: TRBJ2-3; CDR3 protein: CASSSLSGRGGTDTQYF
V gene: TRBV7-9; clone size: -; J gene: TRBJ2-5; CDR3 protein: CASSERLQGAQYF
V gene: TRBV7-6; clone size: -; J gene: TRBJ2-1; CDR3 protein: CASRQIGRNEQFF
V gene: TRBV27; clone size: -; J gene: TRBJ2-1; CDR3 protein: CASSLLAGGPHEQFF
V gene: TRBV5-1; clone size: -; J gene: TRBJ2-2; CDR3 protein: CASSLADLAGELFF
V gene: TRBV5-6; clone size: -; J gene: TRBJ1-2; CDR3 protein: CASSLSFLWDSGYTF
V gene: TRBV7-3; clone size: -; J gene: TRBJ2-1; CDR3 protein: CASSLTAGRDEQFF
V gene: TRBV14; clone size: -; J gene: TRBJ1-1; CDR3 protein: CASSHLGANTEAFF
V gene: TRBV6-5; clone size: -; J gene: TRBJ1-6; CDR3 protein: CASSYGQGPSPLHF
V gene: TRBV24-1; clone size: once; J gene: TRBJ1-1; CDR3 protein: CATSDFVRRRTEAFF
V gene: TRBV27; clone size: -; J gene: TRBJ2-1; CDR3 protein: CASSLVGLAGMNEQFF
V gene: TRBV9; clone size: -; J gene: TRBJ2-3; CDR3 protein: CASSVEAGHITDTQYF
V gene: TRBV18; clone size: -; J gene: TRBJ2-1; CDR3 protein: CASARIPGRKDHEQFF
V gene: TRBV6-6; clone size: -; J gene: TRBJ1-2; CDR3 protein: CASSPTETRQGSYGYTF
V gene: TRBV10-3; clone size: -; J gene: TRBJ2-7; CDR3 protein: CATLGQGGPEQYF
V gene: TRBV7-3; clone size: -; J gene: TRBJ2-2; CDR3 protein: CASSLSASANTGELFF